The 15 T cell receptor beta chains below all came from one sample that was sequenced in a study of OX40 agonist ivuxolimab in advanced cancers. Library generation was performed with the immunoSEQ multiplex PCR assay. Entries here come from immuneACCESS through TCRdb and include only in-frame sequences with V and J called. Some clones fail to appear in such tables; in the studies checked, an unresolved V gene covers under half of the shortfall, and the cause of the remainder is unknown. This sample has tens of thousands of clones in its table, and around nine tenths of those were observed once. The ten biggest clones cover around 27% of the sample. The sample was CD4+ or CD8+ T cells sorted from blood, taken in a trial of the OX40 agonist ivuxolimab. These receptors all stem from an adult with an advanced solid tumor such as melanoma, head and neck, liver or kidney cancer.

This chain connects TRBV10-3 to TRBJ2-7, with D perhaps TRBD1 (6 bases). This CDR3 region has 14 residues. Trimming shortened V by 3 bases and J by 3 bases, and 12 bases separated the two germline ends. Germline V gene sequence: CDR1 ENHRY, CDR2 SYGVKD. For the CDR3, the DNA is TGTGCCATCAGTGACGGACAGTTACGCTACGAGCAGTACTTC. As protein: CAISDGQLRYEQYF.

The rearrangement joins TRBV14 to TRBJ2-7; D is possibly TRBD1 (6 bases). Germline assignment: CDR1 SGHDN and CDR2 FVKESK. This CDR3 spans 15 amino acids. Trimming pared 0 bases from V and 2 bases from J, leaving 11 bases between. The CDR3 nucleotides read TGTGCCAGCAGCCAAGAAAGACAGGCCGCCTACGAGCAGTACTTC. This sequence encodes CASSQERQAAYEQYF.

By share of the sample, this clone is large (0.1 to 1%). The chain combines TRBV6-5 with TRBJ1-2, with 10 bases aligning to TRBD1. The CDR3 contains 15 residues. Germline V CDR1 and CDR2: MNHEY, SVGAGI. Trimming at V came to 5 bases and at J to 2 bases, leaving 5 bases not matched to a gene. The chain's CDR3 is CASSPGQGGNYGYTF. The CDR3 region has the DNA TGTGCCAGCAGTCCCGGACAGGGGGGAAACTATGGCTACACCTTC.

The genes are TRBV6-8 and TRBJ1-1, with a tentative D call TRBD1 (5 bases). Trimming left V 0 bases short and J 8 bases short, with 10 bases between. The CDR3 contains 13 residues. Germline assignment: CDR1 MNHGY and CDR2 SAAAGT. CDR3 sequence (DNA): TGTGCCAGCAGTTACTCAACAGGATTCGAAGCTTTCTTT. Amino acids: CASSYSTGFEAFF.

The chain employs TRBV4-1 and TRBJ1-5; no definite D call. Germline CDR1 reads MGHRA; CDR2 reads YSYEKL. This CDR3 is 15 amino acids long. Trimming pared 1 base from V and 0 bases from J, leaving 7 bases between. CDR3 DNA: TGCGCCAGCAGCCAAGTGACACCTAGCAATCAGCCCCAGCATTTT. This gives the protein CASSQVTPSNQPQHF.

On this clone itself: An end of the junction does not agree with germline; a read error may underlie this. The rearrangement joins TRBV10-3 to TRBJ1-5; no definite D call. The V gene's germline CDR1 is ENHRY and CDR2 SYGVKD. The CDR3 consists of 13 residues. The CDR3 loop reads CASSYSMGQPQHF. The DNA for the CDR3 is TGTGCCAGCAGTTACTCGATGGGGCAGCCCCAGCATTTT.

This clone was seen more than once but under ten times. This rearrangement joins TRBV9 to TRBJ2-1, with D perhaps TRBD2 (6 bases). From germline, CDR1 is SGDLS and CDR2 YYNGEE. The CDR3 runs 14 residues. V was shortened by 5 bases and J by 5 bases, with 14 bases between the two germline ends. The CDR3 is CASSGGNVHNEQFF. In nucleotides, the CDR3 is TGTGCCAGCAGTGGCGGGAATGTGCACAATGAGCAGTTCTTC.

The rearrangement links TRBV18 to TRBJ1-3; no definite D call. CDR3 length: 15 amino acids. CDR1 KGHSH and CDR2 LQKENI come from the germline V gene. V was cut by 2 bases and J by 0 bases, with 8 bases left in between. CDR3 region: CASSPAAASGNTIYF. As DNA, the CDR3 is TGTGCCAGCTCACCAGCAGCGGCCTCTGGAAACACCATATATTTT.

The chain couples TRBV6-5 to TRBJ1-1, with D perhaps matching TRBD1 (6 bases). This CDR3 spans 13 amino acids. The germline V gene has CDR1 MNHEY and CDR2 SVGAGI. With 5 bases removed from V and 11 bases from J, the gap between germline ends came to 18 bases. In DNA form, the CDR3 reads TGTGCCAGCAGTCTGCCCGGGGGGCGGGATGCTTTCTTT. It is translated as CASSLPGGRDAFF.

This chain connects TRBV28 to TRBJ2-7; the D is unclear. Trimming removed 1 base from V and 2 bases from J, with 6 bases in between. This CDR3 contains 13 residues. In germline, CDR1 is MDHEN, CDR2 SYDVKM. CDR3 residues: CASSLLGTYEQYF. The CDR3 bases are TGTGCCAGCAGTTTATTGGGAACCTACGAGCAGTACTTC.

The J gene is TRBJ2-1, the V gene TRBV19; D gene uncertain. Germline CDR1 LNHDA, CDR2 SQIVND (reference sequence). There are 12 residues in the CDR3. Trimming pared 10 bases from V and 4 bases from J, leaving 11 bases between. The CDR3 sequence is CATSPSYNEQFF. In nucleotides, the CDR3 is TGTGCCACCAGTCCCTCATACAATGAGCAGTTCTTC.

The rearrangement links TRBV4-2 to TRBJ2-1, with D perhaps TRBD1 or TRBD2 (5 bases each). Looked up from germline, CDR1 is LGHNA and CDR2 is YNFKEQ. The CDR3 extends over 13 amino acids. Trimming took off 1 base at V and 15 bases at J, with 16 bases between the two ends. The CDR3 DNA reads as TGTGCCAGCAGCCAAGCCGGGACCCAGGGTCCGTTCTTC. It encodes CASSQAGTQGPFF.

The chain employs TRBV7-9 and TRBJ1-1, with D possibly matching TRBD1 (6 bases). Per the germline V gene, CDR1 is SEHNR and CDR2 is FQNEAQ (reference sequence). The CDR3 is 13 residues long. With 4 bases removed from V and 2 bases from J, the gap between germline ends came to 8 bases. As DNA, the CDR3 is TGTGCCAGCAGCTCAGGGGACAACACTGAAGCTTTCTTT. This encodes CASSSGDNTEAFF.

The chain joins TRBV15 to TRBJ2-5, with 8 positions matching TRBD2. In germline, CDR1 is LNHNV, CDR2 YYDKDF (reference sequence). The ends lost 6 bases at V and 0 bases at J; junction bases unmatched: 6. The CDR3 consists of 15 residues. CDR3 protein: CATRAGGQYQETQYF. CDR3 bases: TGTGCCACCAGGGCGGGGGGCCAGTACCAAGAGACCCAGTACTTC.

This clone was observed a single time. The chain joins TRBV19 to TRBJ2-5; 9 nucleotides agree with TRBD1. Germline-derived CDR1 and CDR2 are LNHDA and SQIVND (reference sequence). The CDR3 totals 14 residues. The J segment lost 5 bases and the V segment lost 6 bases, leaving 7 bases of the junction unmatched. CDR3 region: CASRPTGGGETQYF. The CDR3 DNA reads TGTGCCAGTAGACCAACAGGGGGCGGGGAGACCCAGTACTTC.